What follows describes a single T cell receptor beta chain. Its target is unknown. The conserved phenylalanine or tryptophan is not found at the CDR3 terminus, so this likely reflects a read error. Uncontrolled infection, other autoimmune disease, pregnancy or lactation excluded patients. Clinicians diagnosed patients from clinical symptoms, serum thyroxine and TRAb, thyroid ultrasound and orbital computed tomography. This CDR3 region has 15 residues. From germline, CDR1 is SGHTA and CDR2 FQGNSA. V was pared by 5 bases and J by 1 base, with 15 bases between. These data come from a study of T cells in Graves' hyperthyroidism and ophthalmopathy. Across the study: Before any treatment, at initial diagnosis, peripheral blood was collected. Findings and limits, study-wide: Blood shared most expanded thyroid clonotypes above 0.001.

TCR beta CDR3 regions were amplified from RNA. First-round RT-PCR with HTBI primers amplified the TCR CDR3 region. TCRdb reanalysed the multiplex PCR reads using MiXCR and keeps one entry per CDR3 protein. The sample carries over 550,000 distinct CDR3 sequences, 15% to 20% recorded once. The rearrangement uses TRBV7-2 and TRBJ2-7; D gene uncertain. Specimen: blood. This sequence was found in a woman aged 18-35 years with Graves' hyperthyroidism. CDR3 sequence reads: CASSPNSDKSYEQYL. The CDR3 DNA reads TGTGCCAGCAGCCCTAACAGCGACAAATCCTACGAGCAGTACCTC.